This T cell receptor (beta chain) was retrieved from a study of tumor-infiltrating lymphocytes in primary liver carcinoma. Germline DNA was also extracted, and blood RNA derived from unsorted whole blood. Only one count was recorded for this clonotype. Its specificity is unknown. The researchers produced TCR beta cDNA from around 0.5 ug total RNA with a constant-region primer. Sequencing libraries for TCR beta derived from three nested multiplex PCR rounds that used slightly modified ARM-PCR. MiXCR, applied by TCRdb to the multiplex PCR reads, yields one record per CDR3 protein. In the table there are 150,000 to 200,000 distinct CDR3 sequences, about 55% of which are singletons. Study-wide points: In the absence of sorting, bulk samples left CD4+ and CD8+ repertoires uncompared.

Sequenced sample: peripheral blood. This receptor was identified in a man in his forties or fifties with primary liver carcinoma and hepatitis B virus infection.

CDR3 in amino acids: CASSSPTVSSGNTIYF. Here the CDR3 DNA reads TGTGCCAGCAGTTCGCCCACGGTGAGCTCTGGAAACACCATATATTTT. This sequence joins TRBV28 and TRBJ1-3; D is unresolved. This CDR3 spans 16 amino acids. Germline CDR1 is MDHEN and CDR2 is SYDVKM. With 4 bases removed from V and 0 bases from J, the gap between germline ends came to 13 bases.